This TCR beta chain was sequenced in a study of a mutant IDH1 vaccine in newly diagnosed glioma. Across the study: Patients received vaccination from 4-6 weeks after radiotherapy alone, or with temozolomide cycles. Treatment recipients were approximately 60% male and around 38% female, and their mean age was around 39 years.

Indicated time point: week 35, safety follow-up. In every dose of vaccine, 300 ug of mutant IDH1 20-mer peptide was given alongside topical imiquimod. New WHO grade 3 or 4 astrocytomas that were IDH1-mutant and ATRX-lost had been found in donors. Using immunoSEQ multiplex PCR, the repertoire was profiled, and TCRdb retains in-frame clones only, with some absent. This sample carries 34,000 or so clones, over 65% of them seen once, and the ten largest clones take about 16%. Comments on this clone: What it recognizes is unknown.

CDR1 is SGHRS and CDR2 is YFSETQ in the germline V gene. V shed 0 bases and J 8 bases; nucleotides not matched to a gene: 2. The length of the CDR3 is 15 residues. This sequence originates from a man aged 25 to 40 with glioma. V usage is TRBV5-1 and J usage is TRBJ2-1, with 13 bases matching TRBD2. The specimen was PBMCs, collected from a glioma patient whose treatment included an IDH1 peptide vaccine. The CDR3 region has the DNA TGCGCCAGCAGCTTGGGGACTAGCGGGAGCGATGAGCAGTTCTTC. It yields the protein CASSLGTSGSDEQFF.